These T cell receptor beta chains were read from a single sample in a study of OX40 agonist ivuxolimab in advanced cancers. TCRdb's copy holds only in-frame clones and misses some; the assay was immunoSEQ multiplex PCR. The data hold around 69,000 clones, with about nine tenths observed a single time. This material consisted of CD4+ or CD8+ T cells sorted from blood, taken in a trial of the OX40 agonist ivuxolimab. The receptor set was obtained from an adult with an advanced solid tumor such as melanoma, head and neck, liver or kidney cancer. CDR3s include the opening cysteine and the closing phenylalanine or tryptophan. Each record gives: V gene, J gene, D gene, clone size, CDR3 protein, CDR3 DNA. The D gene is left open where the match is weak. Not every row has a clone size; where given, it reads once, few, many or a size class.

V gene: TRBV19
J gene: TRBJ2-5
D gene: TRBD2
clone size: -
CDR3 protein: CSSGLAGQETQYF
CDR3 DNA: TGTTCCTCTGGGTTAGCGGGACAAGAGACCCAGTACTTC

V gene: TRBV7-9
J gene: TRBJ2-3
D gene: -
clone size: -
CDR3 protein: CASSLQSMGTDTQYF
CDR3 DNA: TGTGCCAGCAGCTTACAAAGTATGGGCACAGATACGCAGTATTTT

V gene: TRBV4-3
J gene: TRBJ1-2
D gene: -
clone size: -
CDR3 protein: CASSQDRGFGYTF
CDR3 DNA: TGCGCCAGCAGCCAAGACAGGGGTTTTGGCTACACCTTC

V gene: TRBV5-1
J gene: TRBJ1-4
D gene: -
clone size: once
CDR3 protein: CASSPPRWGFNEKLFF
CDR3 DNA: TGCGCCAGCAGCCCCCCCCGGTGGGGCTTTAATGAAAAACTGTTTTTT

V gene: TRBV7-2
J gene: TRBJ1-2
D gene: -
clone size: once
CDR3 protein: CASSLRTNYGYTF
CDR3 DNA: TGTGCCAGCAGCTTACGGACTAACTATGGCTACACCTTC

V gene: TRBV7-9
J gene: TRBJ1-1
D gene: -
clone size: few
CDR3 protein: CASSLMLNTEAFF
CDR3 DNA: TGTGCCAGCAGCTTAATGTTGAACACTGAAGCTTTCTTT

V gene: TRBV5-4
J gene: TRBJ2-2
D gene: -
clone size: -
CDR3 protein: CASKGIITGELFF
CDR3 DNA: TGTGCCAGCAAGGGGATTATAACCGGGGAGCTGTTTTTT

V gene: TRBV6-5
J gene: TRBJ2-6
D gene: -
clone size: -
CDR3 protein: CASSSLSSGANVLTF
CDR3 DNA: TGTGCCAGCAGCTCACTGAGCTCTGGGGCCAACGTCCTGACTTTC

V gene: TRBV29-1
J gene: TRBJ1-1
D gene: -
clone size: once
CDR3 protein: CSVRGGRTEAFF
CDR3 DNA: TGCAGCGTTAGGGGAGGGCGCACTGAAGCTTTCTTT

V gene: TRBV6-4
J gene: TRBJ2-7
D gene: -
clone size: -
CDR3 protein: CASNCDKAPDEQYF
CDR3 DNA: TGTGCCAGCAACTGTGACAAAGCGCCCGACGAGCAGTACTTC

V gene: TRBV6-6
J gene: TRBJ2-5
D gene: TRBD1
clone size: -
CDR3 protein: CASSADRGLVETQYF
CDR3 DNA: TGTGCCAGCAGCGCCGACAGGGGGTTGGTGGAGACCCAGTACTTC

V gene: TRBV9
J gene: TRBJ2-7
D gene: TRBD1
clone size: -
CDR3 protein: CASSPRDRGSEQYF
CDR3 DNA: TGTGCCAGCAGCCCCCGGGACAGGGGCAGCGAGCAGTACTTC

V gene: TRBV29-1
J gene: TRBJ2-5
D gene: -
clone size: -
CDR3 protein: CSVGQVQETQYF
CDR3 DNA: TGCAGCGTGGGGCAGGTACAAGAGACCCAGTACTTC

V gene: TRBV11-2
J gene: TRBJ2-3
D gene: TRBD2
clone size: -
CDR3 protein: CASSLLRTSGRGDTQYF
CDR3 DNA: TGTGCCAGCAGCTTACTAAGGACTAGCGGGAGAGGAGATACGCAGTATTTT

V gene: TRBV18
J gene: TRBJ1-1
D gene: -
clone size: few
CDR3 protein: CASSPGYVDTEAFF
CDR3 DNA: TGTGCCAGCTCACCAGGGTACGTGGACACTGAAGCTTTCTTT

V gene: TRBV28
J gene: TRBJ1-2
D gene: -
clone size: once
CDR3 protein: CASRTSYGYTF
CDR3 DNA: TGTGCCAGCCGCACCTCCTATGGCTACACCTTC

V gene: TRBV7-7
J gene: TRBJ2-5
D gene: TRBD1
clone size: -
CDR3 protein: CASSLDRGETQYF
CDR3 DNA: TGTGCCAGCAGCTTGGACAGGGGAGAGACCCAGTACTTC

V gene: TRBV14
J gene: TRBJ2-1
D gene: TRBD2
clone size: -
CDR3 protein: CASSQELAGYNEQFF
CDR3 DNA: TGTGCCAGCAGCCAAGAACTAGCGGGTTACAATGAGCAGTTCTTC

V gene: TRBV30
J gene: TRBJ1-3
D gene: -
clone size: -
CDR3 protein: CAWSLGHRNTIYF
CDR3 DNA: TGTGCCTGGAGTTTGGGGCATCGAAACACCATATATTTT

V gene: TRBV19
J gene: TRBJ1-5
D gene: -
clone size: -
CDR3 protein: CASSIWWSNQPQHF
CDR3 DNA: TGTGCCAGTAGTATATGGTGGAGTAATCAGCCCCAGCATTTT

V gene: TRBV9
J gene: TRBJ2-5
D gene: TRBD1
clone size: -
CDR3 protein: CASSTSSGGETQYF
CDR3 DNA: TGTGCCAGCAGCACATCATCAGGGGGAGAGACCCAGTACTTC

V gene: TRBV18
J gene: TRBJ2-7
D gene: TRBD2
clone size: -
CDR3 protein: CASSGGRTSAYEQYF
CDR3 DNA: TGTGCCAGCTCGGGTGGCAGGACTAGCGCGTACGAGCAGTACTTC

V gene: TRBV11-2
J gene: TRBJ2-7
D gene: -
clone size: -
CDR3 protein: CASSDSGFYEQYF
CDR3 DNA: TGTGCCAGCAGCGATAGCGGATTCTACGAGCAGTACTTC

V gene: TRBV7-8
J gene: TRBJ1-5
D gene: TRBD1
clone size: -
CDR3 protein: CASSLELLGTGSNQPQHF
CDR3 DNA: TGTGCCAGCAGCCTAGAATTACTCGGGACAGGGTCTAATCAGCCCCAGCATTTT